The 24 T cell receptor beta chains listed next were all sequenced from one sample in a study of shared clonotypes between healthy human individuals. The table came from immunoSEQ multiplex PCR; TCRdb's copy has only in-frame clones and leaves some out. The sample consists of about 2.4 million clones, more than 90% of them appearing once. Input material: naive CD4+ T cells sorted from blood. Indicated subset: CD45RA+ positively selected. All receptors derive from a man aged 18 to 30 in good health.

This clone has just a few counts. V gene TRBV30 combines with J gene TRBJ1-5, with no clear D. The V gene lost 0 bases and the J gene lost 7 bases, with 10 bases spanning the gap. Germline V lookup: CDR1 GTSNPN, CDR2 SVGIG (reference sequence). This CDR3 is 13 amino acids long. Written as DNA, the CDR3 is TGTGCCTGGAGTGTGGAAGGTACCCAGCCCCAGCATTTT. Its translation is CAWSVEGTQPQHF.

CDR3 residues: CASSTTWDRGRSPLHF. CDR3 nucleotide sequence: TGTGCCAGTAGTACAACGTGGGACAGGGGGCGTTCACCCCTCCACTTT. V and J are TRBV19 and TRBJ1-6; TRBD1 aligns across 12 bases. Losses at the gene ends were 4 bases for V and 9 bases for J; bases not matched to a gene: 7. CDR1 is LNHDA and CDR2 is SQIVND in the germline V gene (reference sequence). CDR3 length: 16 residues.

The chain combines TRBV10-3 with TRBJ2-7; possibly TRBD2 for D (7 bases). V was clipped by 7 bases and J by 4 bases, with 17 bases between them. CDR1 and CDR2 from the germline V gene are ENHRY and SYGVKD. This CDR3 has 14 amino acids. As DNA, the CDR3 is TGTGCCATCACCGGAGGGGGGGAGGGGTACGAGCAGTACTTC. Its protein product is CAITGGGEGYEQYF.

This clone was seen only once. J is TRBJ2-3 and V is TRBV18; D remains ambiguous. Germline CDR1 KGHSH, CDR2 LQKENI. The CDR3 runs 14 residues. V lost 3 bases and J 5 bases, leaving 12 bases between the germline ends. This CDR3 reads CASSPPSEKDTQYF. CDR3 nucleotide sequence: TGTGCCAGCTCACCCCCCTCCGAGAAAGATACGCAGTATTTT.

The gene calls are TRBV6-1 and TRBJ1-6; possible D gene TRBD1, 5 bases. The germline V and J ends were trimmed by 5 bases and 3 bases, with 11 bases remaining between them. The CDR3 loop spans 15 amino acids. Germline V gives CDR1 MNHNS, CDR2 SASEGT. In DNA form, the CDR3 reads TGTGCCAGCAGTAAACAGGACGTCTATAATTCACCCCTCCACTTT. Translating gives CASSKQDVYNSPLHF.

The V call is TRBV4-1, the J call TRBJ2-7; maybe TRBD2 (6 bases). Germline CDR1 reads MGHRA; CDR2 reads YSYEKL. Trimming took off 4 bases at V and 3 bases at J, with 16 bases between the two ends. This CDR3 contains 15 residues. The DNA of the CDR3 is TGCGCCAGCAGCCGTCAACCGGGGGATTTCTACGAGCAGTACTTC. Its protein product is CASSRQPGDFYEQYF.

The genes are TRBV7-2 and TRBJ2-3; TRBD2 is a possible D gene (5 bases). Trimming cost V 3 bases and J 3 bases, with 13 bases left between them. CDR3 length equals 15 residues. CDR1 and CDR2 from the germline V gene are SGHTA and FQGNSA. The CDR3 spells CASSFRERWTDTQYF. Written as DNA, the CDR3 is TGTGCCAGCAGCTTCCGGGAAAGGTGGACAGATACGCAGTATTTT.

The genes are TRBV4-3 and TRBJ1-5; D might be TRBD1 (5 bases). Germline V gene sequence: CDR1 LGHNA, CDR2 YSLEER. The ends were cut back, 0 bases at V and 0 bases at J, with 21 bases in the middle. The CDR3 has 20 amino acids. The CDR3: CASSQDPPWGKYYSNQPQHF. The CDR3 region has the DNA TGCGCCAGCAGCCAAGACCCCCCCTGGGGGAAGTACTATAGCAATCAGCCCCAGCATTTT.

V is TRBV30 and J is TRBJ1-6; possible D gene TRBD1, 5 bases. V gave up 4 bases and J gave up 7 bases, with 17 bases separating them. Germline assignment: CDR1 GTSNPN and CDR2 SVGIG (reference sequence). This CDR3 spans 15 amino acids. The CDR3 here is CAWTLKSQGNSPLHF. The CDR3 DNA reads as TGTGCCTGGACCTTAAAGTCCCAGGGAAATTCACCCCTCCACTTT.

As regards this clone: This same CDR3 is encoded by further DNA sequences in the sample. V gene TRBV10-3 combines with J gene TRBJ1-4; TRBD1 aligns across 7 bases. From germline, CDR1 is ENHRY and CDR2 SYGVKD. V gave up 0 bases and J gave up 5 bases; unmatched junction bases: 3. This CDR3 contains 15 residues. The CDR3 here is CAISESGTANEKLFF. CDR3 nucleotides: TGTGCCATCAGTGAGTCTGGGACAGCGAATGAAAAACTGTTTTTT.

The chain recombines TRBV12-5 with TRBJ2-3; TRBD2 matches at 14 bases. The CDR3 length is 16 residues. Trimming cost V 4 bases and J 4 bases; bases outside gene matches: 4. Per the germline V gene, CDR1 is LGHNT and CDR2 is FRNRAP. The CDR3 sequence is CASGSGLAGVADTQYF. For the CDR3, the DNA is TGTGCTAGTGGTTCGGGACTAGCGGGAGTAGCAGATACGCAGTATTTT.

In DNA, the CDR3 is TGTGCCAGCAGACCGGGCCCCCTTCGGACTGAGCAGTTCTTC. Translating it yields CASRPGPLRTEQFF. V gene TRBV6-5 combines with J gene TRBJ2-1, with D unresolved. Per germline, CDR1 MNHEY and CDR2 SVGAGI. CDR3 size: 14 residues. V lost 6 bases and J 9 bases, leaving 18 bases between the germline ends.

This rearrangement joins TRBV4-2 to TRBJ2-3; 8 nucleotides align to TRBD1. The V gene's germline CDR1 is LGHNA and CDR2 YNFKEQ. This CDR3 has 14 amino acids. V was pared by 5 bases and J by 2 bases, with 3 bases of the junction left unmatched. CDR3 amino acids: CASSGQGYTDTQYF. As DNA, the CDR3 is TGTGCCAGCAGCGGACAGGGTTACACAGATACGCAGTATTTT.

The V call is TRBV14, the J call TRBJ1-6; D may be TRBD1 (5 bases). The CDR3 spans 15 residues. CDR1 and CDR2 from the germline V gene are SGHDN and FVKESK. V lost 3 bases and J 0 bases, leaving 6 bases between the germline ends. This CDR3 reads CASSQQGSYNSPLHF. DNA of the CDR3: TGTGCCAGCAGCCAGCAGGGCTCCTATAATTCACCCCTCCACTTT. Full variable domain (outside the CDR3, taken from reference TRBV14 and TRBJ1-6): EAGVTQFPSHSVIEKGQTVTLRCDPISGHDNLYWYRRVMGKEIKFLLHFVKESKQDESGMPNNRFLAERTGGTYSTLKVQPAELEDSGVYFCASSQQGSYNSPLHFGNGTRLTVT.

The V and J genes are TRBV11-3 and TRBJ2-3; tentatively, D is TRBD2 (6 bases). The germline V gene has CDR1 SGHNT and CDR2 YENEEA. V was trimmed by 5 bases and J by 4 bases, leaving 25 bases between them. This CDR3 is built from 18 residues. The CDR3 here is CASSLGGKSGSGSDTQYF. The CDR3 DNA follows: TGTGCCAGCAGCCTAGGAGGGAAGTCGGGCAGTGGGTCAGATACGCAGTATTTT.

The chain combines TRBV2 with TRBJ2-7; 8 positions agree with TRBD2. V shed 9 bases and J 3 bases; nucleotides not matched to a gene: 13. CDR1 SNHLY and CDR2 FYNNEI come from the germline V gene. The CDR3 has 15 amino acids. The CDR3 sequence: CASGRGISGSYEQYF. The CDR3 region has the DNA TGTGCCAGTGGTCGTGGGATAAGCGGGAGCTACGAGCAGTACTTC.

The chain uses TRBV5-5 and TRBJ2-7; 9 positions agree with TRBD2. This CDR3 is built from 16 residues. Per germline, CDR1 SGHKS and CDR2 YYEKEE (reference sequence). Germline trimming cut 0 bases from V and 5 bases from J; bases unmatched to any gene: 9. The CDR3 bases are TGTGCCAGCAGCTTGGCCGCGGCGGGAGGGCCCAACGAGCAGTACTTC. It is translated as CASSLAAAGGPNEQYF.

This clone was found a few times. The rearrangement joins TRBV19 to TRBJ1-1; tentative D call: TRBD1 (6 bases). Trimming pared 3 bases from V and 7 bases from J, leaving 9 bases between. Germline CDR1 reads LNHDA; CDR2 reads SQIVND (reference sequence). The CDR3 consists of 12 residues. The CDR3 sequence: CASSMGASEAFF. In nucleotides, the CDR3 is TGTGCCAGTAGTATGGGGGCGAGTGAAGCTTTCTTT.

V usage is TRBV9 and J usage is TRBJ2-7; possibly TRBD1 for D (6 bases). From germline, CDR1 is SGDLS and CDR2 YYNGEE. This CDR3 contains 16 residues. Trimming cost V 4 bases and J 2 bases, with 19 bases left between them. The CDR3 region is CASSPRGDMTTYEQYF. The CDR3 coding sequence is TGTGCCAGCAGCCCCAGAGGGGACATGACAACCTACGAGCAGTACTTC.

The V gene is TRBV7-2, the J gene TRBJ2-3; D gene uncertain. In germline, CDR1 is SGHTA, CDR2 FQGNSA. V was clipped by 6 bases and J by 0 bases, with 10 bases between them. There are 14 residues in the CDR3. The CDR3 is CASRLSRSTDTQYF. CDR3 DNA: TGTGCCAGCAGGTTGTCGCGCAGCACAGATACGCAGTATTTT.

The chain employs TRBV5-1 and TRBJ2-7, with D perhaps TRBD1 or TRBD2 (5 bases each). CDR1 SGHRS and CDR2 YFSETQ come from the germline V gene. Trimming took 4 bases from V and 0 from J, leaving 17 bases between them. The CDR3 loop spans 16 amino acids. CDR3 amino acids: CASSRDPQGNSYEQYF. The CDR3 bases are TGCGCCAGCAGCAGGGACCCCCAGGGAAACTCCTACGAGCAGTACTTC.

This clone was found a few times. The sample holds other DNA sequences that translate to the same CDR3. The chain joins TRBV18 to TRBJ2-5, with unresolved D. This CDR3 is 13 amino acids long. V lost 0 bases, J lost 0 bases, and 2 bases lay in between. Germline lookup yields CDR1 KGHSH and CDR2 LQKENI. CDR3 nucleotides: TGTGCCAGCTCACCACCAAACCAAGAGACCCAGTACTTC. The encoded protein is CASSPPNQETQYF.

The CDR3, as DNA: TGTGCCTCGGGCTCTGGGGCCAACGTCCTGACTTTC. Its protein is CASGSGANVLTF. The rearrangement links TRBV30 to TRBJ2-6; D is unclear. The germline V gene has CDR1 GTSNPN and CDR2 SVGIG (reference sequence). There are 12 residues in the CDR3. The V and J ends lost 7 bases and 0 bases respectively, with 4 bases between them.

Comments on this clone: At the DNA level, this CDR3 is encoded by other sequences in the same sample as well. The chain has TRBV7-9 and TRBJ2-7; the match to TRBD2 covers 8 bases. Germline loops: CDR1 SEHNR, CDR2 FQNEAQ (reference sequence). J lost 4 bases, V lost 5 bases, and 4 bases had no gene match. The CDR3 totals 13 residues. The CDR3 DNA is TGTGCCAGCAGCCGGACTAGCTCTTACGAGCAGTACTTC. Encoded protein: CASSRTSSYEQYF.